A selection of T cell receptor beta chains follows, all from one sample in a study of cytomegalovirus exposure and HLA in healthy donors. The assay was immunoSEQ multiplex PCR, and TCRdb's table has in-frame clones only and misses some. The data show roughly 300,000 clones, around 90% seen once. The material sequenced was PBMCs. The receptors were sampled from a woman aged 25 to 45 in good health and CMV-seropositive. Each CDR3 is given with its conserved first and last residue. The D gene is left open where the match is weak. Some rows have no size entry. The others give once, few or many, or a class for an expanded clone.

cdr3_nt | cdr3_aa | d_call | clone_size | cdr3_length | j_call | v_call
TGTGCCAGTAGTTCCCGGACTGGGACTACCGGGACTGGGGCCAACGTCCTGACTTTC | CASSSRTGTTGTGANVLTF | TRBD2 | . | 19 | TRBJ2-6 | TRBV19
TGTGCCAGCAGCTTAGGACTAGCGTCCCACGAGCAGTACTTC | CASSLGLASHEQYF | TRBD2 | . | 14 | TRBJ2-7 | TRBV7-8
TGTGCCAGCTCACCGGGTGGGGGGAGCAATCAGCCCCAGCATTTT | CASSPGGGSNQPQHF | . | . | 15 | TRBJ1-5 | TRBV18
TGCAGCGCCCTCCAGACTAGCTCCAACGAGCAGTACTTC | CSALQTSSNEQYF | TRBD2 | . | 13 | TRBJ2-7 | TRBV29-1
TGTGCCAGCAGCTTAGATCTCGGGGGAGGCGCAGATACGCAGTATTTT | CASSLDLGGGADTQYF | . | . | 16 | TRBJ2-3 | TRBV11-3
TGTGCCTGGTCCTGGGACGGAAAGGCTGAAAAACTGTTTTTT | CAWSWDGKAEKLFF | . | few | 14 | TRBJ1-4 | TRBV30
TGTGCCAGCAGCCGAGGGACTAGCGGGGGGCAGGGTGAGCAGTTCTTC | CASSRGTSGGQGEQFF | TRBD2 | . | 16 | TRBJ2-1 | TRBV7-3
TGTGCCAGTCGGGGATACAACTATGGCTACACCTTC | CASRGYNYGYTF | . | . | 12 | TRBJ1-2 | TRBV5-8
TGTGCCAGCAGCCCCAGTTGGGTTGGAACTAATTCACCCCTCCACTTT | CASSPSWVGTNSPLHF | . | . | 16 | TRBJ1-6 | TRBV9
TGCGCCAGCAGCGCCGACGCGGGGCCCTATAGCAATCAGCCCCAGCATTTT | CASSADAGPYSNQPQHF | . | . | 17 | TRBJ1-5 | TRBV5-1
TGTGCCAGCAGCGGGCAGGGGGCCTACGAGCAGTACTTC | CASSGQGAYEQYF | TRBD1 | few | 13 | TRBJ2-7 | TRBV9
TGTGCCAGTACCACGCAGACAGGGATTGGCTACACCTTC | CASTTQTGIGYTF | TRBD1 | . | 13 | TRBJ1-2 | TRBV19
TGTGCCAGCGCCTCGGCCGGGACGGGCCTTAATTCACCCCTCCACTTT | CASASAGTGLNSPLHF | . | . | 16 | TRBJ1-6 | TRBV28
TGTGCCAGCAGCCAATCCCAATTAGTGGGGGAAGAGACCCAGTACTTC | CASSQSQLVGEETQYF | . | . | 16 | TRBJ2-5 | TRBV14
TGTGCCAGCAGCGGACTAGCGGGCGGCACAGATACGCAGTATTTT | CASSGLAGGTDTQYF | TRBD2 | . | 15 | TRBJ2-3 | TRBV9